The rows below give T cell receptor beta chains drawn from one sample of a study of monozygotic twins with inflammatory bowel disease. No DNA is given; TCRdb re-called the 5' RACE reads and lists each CDR3 protein once. The sample table sets out 300,000 to 400,000 distinct CDR3 sequences. Sequenced sample: blood. The receptors come from a human donor with ulcerative colitis or Crohn's disease, or a healthy co-twin of an affected twin (not recorded which). Both conserved end residues are part of each CDR3.

V gene,J gene,CDR3 protein
TRBV25-1,TRBJ2-2,CASSEGTLATGELFF
TRBV7-9,TRBJ2-1,CASMPASYNEQFF
TRBV5-1,TRBJ2-1,CASRRDRGGDEQFF
TRBV5-1,TRBJ1-4,CASSMDGFDEKLFF
TRBV7-2,TRBJ2-7,CASSSGSGRTYEQYF
TRBV5-4,TRBJ2-6,CASSLPSSVAGANVLTF
TRBV5-1,TRBJ2-7,CASSLTFDRTYEQYF
TRBV25-1,TRBJ1-5,CASPPRPGQGESGNQPQHF
TRBV5-1,TRBJ2-1,CASSLAPGLGSDEQFF
TRBV15,TRBJ2-3,CATSSGSPLATQYF
TRBV29-1,TRBJ2-3,CSVEGDRIGQGREADTQYF
TRBV29-1,TRBJ2-5,CSVILAPQETQYF
TRBV7-2,TRBJ2-1,CASSLVAGGPRDEQFF
TRBV20-1,TRBJ1-2,CSVQRGTGGAGSGYTF
TRBV6-1,TRBJ2-5,CASSGDRGYETQYF
TRBV5-4,TRBJ1-3,CASSSQGGSGNTIYF
TRBV7-9,TRBJ1-4,CASSLEGQGKKLFF
TRBV12-3/TRBV12-4,TRBJ1-1,CASSYDRGTAFF
TRBV18,TRBJ2-2,CASSPRGTDTGELFF
TRBV29-1,TRBJ1-6,CSVRQGDNSPLHF
TRBV10-3,TRBJ1-4,CAISRGLTNNEKLFF
TRBV6-5,TRBJ1-1,CASRRQGRAFF
TRBV19,TRBJ2-5,CASSMTQREWGYQETQYF
TRBV11-2,TRBJ2-3,CASSPNPRGTDTQYF
TRBV5-1,TRBJ1-2,CASSLRTGDYGYTF
TRBV29-1,TRBJ2-1,CSATKSSYNEQFF
TRBV4-1,TRBJ2-2,CASSQGMGYGELFF
TRBV7-9,TRBJ1-2,CASTAQANYGYTF
TRBV5-1,TRBJ2-4,CASSLAEGFGNIQYF
TRBV5-1,TRBJ1-1,CASSFLSDTEAFF
TRBV27,TRBJ2-1,CASSLGTSGHNEQFF
TRBV20-1,TRBJ2-2,CSARDLRGAVGGELFF
TRBV5-1,TRBJ1-6,CASRTQGAPSPLHF
TRBV7-9,TRBJ2-3,CASSCEINRSTDTQYF
TRBV12-3/TRBV12-4,TRBJ2-1,CASRYSGSSYNEQFF